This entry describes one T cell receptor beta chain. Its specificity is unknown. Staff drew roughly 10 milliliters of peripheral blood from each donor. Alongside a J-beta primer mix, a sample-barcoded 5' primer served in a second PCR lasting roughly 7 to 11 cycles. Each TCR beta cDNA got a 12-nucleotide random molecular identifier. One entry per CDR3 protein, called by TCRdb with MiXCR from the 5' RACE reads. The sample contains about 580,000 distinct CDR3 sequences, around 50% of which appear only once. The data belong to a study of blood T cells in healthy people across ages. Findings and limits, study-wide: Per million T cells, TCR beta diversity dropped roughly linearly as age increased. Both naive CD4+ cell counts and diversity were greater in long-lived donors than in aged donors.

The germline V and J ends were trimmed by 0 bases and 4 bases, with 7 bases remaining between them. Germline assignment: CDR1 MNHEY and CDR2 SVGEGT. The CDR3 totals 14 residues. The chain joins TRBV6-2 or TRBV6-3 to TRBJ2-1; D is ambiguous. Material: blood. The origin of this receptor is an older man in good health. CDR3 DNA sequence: TGTGCCAGCAGTTACTCGCCCTCGTACAATGAGCAGTTCTTC. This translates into CASSYSPSYNEQFF.